A single TCR beta chain is shown here with its context. Its cognate antigen is unknown. Attachment of unique molecular identifiers was made to individual cDNA molecules. TCRdb itself ran the 5' RACE reads through MiXCR, one entry per CDR3 protein. The data hold around 60,000 distinct CDR3 sequences, with 8.5% to 10% observed a single time. The data were taken from a study of early T cells in non-severe SARS-CoV-2 infection. Study in general: With bulk RNA from unsorted whole blood as input, sequencing yielded unpaired chains. The study, taken as a whole, reports: Comparison of clonotypes with VDJdb favored anti-spike CD8 responses while missing private and CD4 specificities.

The CDR3 runs 16 residues. The ends lost 2 bases at V and 4 bases at J; junction bases unmatched: 6. The germline V gene has CDR1 DFQATT and CDR2 SNEGSKA (reference sequence). The sequence derives from an adult who was a healthcare worker with PCR-confirmed SARS-CoV-2 infection or an uninfected control (not recorded which). The chain has TRBV20-1 and TRBJ2-1, with 12 bases lining up with TRBD2. Sequencing used whole blood. DNA of the CDR3: TGCAGTGCTAGAAGACTAGCGGGAGCGTCTTACAATGAGCAGTTCTTC. This sequence encodes CSARRLAGASYNEQFF.